This T cell receptor (beta chain) derives from a study of neurological immune-mediated disorders (dated by TCRdb to about 2019). Regarding the research as a whole: Of the roughly 34 multiple sclerosis patients, about 31 had relapsing-remitting MS and 3 had secondary progressive MS. Peripheral blood TCR-beta repertoires from HTLV-I-associated myelopathy (HAM/TSP) patients, multiple sclerosis patients and healthy controls were compared by UMI-based sequencing. The roughly 110 TCR-beta libraries included longitudinal samples, technical triplicates and paired sorted CD4+ and CD8+ T-cell subsets alongside PBMC samples. The cohort comprised 68 subjects: roughly 15 HAM/TSP patients, some 34 multiple sclerosis patients and approximately 20 healthy controls. What the authors observed across the whole study: TCR clonal expansion was highest in HAM/TSP patients and lowest in MS patients, with MS patients falling below even healthy controls. No association of the MS cluster with clinical or MRI features was observed, and the need for larger cohorts was stated by the authors. No identical CDR3 amino acid sequences were shared among expanded clones across subjects, suggesting private TCR-beta repertoires in all groups. In a phylogenetic analysis, the repertoires of 18 out of 34 MS patients fell into a single cluster of related CDR3 sequences, pointing to a possible signature at the repertoire level.

For unsorted PBMC libraries, 2 million PBMCs were used after storage in RNAlater at -80 degrees C until RNA extraction. The multiple sclerosis patients were enrolled in a US clinical protocol that evaluated disease progression with magnetic resonance imaging. Peripheral blood was subjected to Ficoll-Hypaque density gradient centrifugation to isolate PBMCs, which were then cryopreserved in liquid nitrogen. cDNA was synthesized by template-switch 5'RACE using a primer carrying a 10-nucleotide random unique molecular identifier by which each TCR transcript was tagged. Every sequencing run yielded over 170 million TCR-beta sequences covering 15-18 subjects. The RNeasy kit was used for extraction of total RNA. The KAPA Real-time Library Amplification kit was used to amplify TCR-beta VDJ regions with primers for the TCR constant region and the 5'RACE anchor. Sample indexes and Illumina adaptors were added in a first PCR, after which library yield was increased in a second PCR. After Ampure bead purification, the roughly 650 bp TCR product was size-selected on a 2% E-gel SizeSelection system. Before pooling, library quality was assessed on a Bioanalyzer, concentration was determined with Qubit, and library quantification was performed with the Kapa Library Quantification kit. An Illumina HiSeq 2500 was used to sequence the libraries paired-end at 2 x 150 bp. To increase sequence diversity, about 25-31% phiX was spiked into each library pool. On the authors' methods: Quality-filtered reads were processed with the UMI-based MiGEC pipeline, which removed over 75% of raw TCR sequences during error correction. IMGT germline references were used for aligning VDJ genes, and each clonotype was defined as a unique CDR3 amino acid sequence together with its V-J genes. Clonal expansion, Shannon diversity, and CDR3 relatedness (CalcPairwiseDistances, ClusterSamples) were evaluated with VDJtools, and phylogenetic trees were built with CLCbio workbench. Clones with at least 8 unique UMIs were defined as expanded, with this threshold being based on coefficient-of-variation modelling across technical triplicates. Using fastp at Q25 and MiXCR, TCRdb reprocessed the public reads and kept productive beta chains. Rows matching on CDR3 protein sequence are summarized as one entry with the most common DNA and genes. The authors' filters were not applied to this entry. The sample table shows about 55,000 distinct CDR3 sequences, and more than 4% are seen once. 2.9% of the sample rests with the top ten.

This clonotype came up many times. Its cognate antigen has yet to be identified. No base quality values were provided; no much bigger clone lies one nucleotide off. Sequences were obtained from PBMCs. The receptor's source is a man aged 45-60 years with multiple sclerosis.

The CDR3 region has the sequence CASKRGPPDEQYF. At the DNA level, the sequence is TGCGCCAGCAAAAGGGGGCCCCCGGACGAGCAGTACTTC. This sequence uses TRBV5-1 and TRBJ2-7; 7 junctional bases match TRBD1. The CDR3 runs 13 residues from the cysteine to the phenylalanine. Kept here is only the CDR3 DNA, which spans 39 bases and is read in frame from base 1. According to the germline V gene, CDR1 reads SGHRS and CDR2 reads YFSETQ. V ends up 6 bases short and J 5 bases short, with an unmatched junction base count of 8.